These 4 T cell receptor beta chains originate from one sample sequenced in a study of blood T cell repertoires in COVID-19. Here immunoSEQ multiplex PCR was the method, and the copy in TCRdb shows in-frame clones only, minus some. The sample holds about 340,000 clones, less than 90% seen once. The sample taken for sequencing was peripheral blood. The receptors shown here come from a woman aged 55-70 years with COVID-19, enrolled during active disease.

The genes are TRBV4-1 and TRBJ2-7; perhaps TRBD1 as D (6 bases). The CDR3 is 15 amino acids. V lost 0 bases and J lost 0, with 9 bases in between. The germline V gene has CDR1 MGHRA and CDR2 YSYEKL. CDR3 in amino acids: CASSQETGYSYEQYF. The CDR3 DNA reads TGCGCCAGCAGCCAAGAGACAGGATACTCCTACGAGCAGTACTTC.

This chain joins TRBV19 and TRBJ1-2, with 7 bases fitting TRBD1. Germline loops: CDR1 LNHDA, CDR2 SQIVND (reference sequence). The CDR3 spans 14 residues. V lost 2 bases, J lost 5 bases, and 5 bases stayed unmatched. CDR3 nucleotides: TGTGCCAGTAGTATACCGGGACAGATATATGGCTACACCTTC. Translated, it gives CASSIPGQIYGYTF. Full variable domain (outside the CDR3, taken from reference TRBV19 and TRBJ1-2): DGGITQSPKYLFRKEGQNVTLSCEQNLNHDAMYWYRQDPGQGLRLIYYSQIVNDFQKGDIAEGYSVSREKKESFPLTVTSAQKNPTAFYLCASSIPGQIYGYTFGSGTRLTVV.

In its sample, this clone was seen once. The chain links TRBV7-2 to TRBJ1-1; D might be TRBD1 (5 bases). The length of the CDR3 is 15 residues. Germline assignment: CDR1 SGHTA and CDR2 FQGNSA. The V end was cut by 5 bases, the J end by 7 bases, with 20 bases between. CDR3 nucleotides: TGTGCCAGCAGCCCCCAAGGTTTTCAGGGCGGTGAAGCTTTCTTT. Its translation: CASSPQGFQGGEAFF.

The V call is TRBV29-1, the J call TRBJ2-7, with 7 positions matching TRBD1. V lost 7 bases and J lost 2; bases outside the gene matches: 11. The germline V gene encodes CDR1 SQVTM and CDR2 ANQGSEA. This CDR3 region has 14 residues. This CDR3 reads CSAVQGTTTYEQYF. Here the CDR3 DNA reads TGCAGCGCTGTACAGGGGACAACTACCTACGAGCAGTACTTC.